This T cell receptor beta chain is drawn from a study of blood T cell repertoires in COVID-19. Enrollment of patients from Seattle took place during active infection, with longitudinal follow-up. The germline V gene encodes CDR1 SGHRS and CDR2 YFSETQ. This CDR3 has 16 residues. V dropped 4 bases and J dropped 0 bases, with 13 bases sitting between them. Libraries were prepared by immunoSEQ multiplex PCR; TCRdb keeps only in-frame clonotypes and omits some of them. The repertoire includes about 180,000 clones, more than 70% of them detected once, and 18% sits in the top ten. What was sequenced was peripheral blood. The V and J genes are TRBV5-1 and TRBJ2-2, with D possibly TRBD1 on 6 matching bases. The source of this sequence is a person between 65 and 79 years old with COVID-19, enrolled during active disease. CDR3 coding DNA: TGCGCCAGCAGCACCGGACAGCGAACGAACACCGGGGAGCTGTTTTTT. Its translation is CASSTGQRTNTGELFF.